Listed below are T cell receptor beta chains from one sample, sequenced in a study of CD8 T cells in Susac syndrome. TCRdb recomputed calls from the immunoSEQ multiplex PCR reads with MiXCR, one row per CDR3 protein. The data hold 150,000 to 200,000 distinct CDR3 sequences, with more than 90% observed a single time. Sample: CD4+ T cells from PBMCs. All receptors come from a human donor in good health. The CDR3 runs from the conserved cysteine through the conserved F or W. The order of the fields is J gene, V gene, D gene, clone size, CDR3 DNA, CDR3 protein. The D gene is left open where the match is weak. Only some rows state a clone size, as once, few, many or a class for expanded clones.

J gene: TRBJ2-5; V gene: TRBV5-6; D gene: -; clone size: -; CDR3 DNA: TGTGCCAGCAGCTTGGGCCTAGTCCCAGAGACCCAGTACTTC; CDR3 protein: CASSLGLVPETQYF
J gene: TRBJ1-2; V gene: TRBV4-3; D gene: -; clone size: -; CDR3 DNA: TGCGCCAGCAGCCAAGAGAGCGGACCGCTTGGATATGGCTACACCTTC; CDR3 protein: CASSQESGPLGYGYTF
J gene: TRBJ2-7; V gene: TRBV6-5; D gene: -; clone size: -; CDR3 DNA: TGTGCCAGCGACCCACCTTGGGGTAGCGAGCAGTACTTC; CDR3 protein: CASDPPWGSEQYF
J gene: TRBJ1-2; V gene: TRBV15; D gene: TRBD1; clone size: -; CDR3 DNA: TGTGCCACCAGCAGAGAACCCCTACAGGGGAGGAAGGATGGCTACACCTTC; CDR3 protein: CATSREPLQGRKDGYTF
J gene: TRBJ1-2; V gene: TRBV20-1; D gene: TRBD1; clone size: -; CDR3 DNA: TGCAGTGCTAGCGTAGGGACAGTCGGCGGCTACACCTTC; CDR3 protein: CSASVGTVGGYTF
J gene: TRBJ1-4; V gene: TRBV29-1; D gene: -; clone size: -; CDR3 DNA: TGCAGCGTTGAGAAGGAAGAAAAACTGTTTTTT; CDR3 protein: CSVEKEEKLFF
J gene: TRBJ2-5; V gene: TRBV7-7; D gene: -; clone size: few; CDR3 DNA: TGTGCTAGCAGCTTAGGCTATCAAGAGACCCAGTACTTC; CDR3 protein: CASSLGYQETQYF
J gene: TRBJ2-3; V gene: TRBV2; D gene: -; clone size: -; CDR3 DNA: TGTGCCAGCAGGGGTTGGGTTCGGACAGATACGCAGTATTTT; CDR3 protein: CASRGWVRTDTQYF
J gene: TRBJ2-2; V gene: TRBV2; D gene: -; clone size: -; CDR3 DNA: TGTGCCAGCAGTGAACTGGGGGCCGGGGAGCTGTTTTTT; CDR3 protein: CASSELGAGELFF
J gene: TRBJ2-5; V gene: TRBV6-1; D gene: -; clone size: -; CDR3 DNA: TGTGCCAGCAGTGAACGGCGGGGCGGGCTCCAAGAGACCCAGTACTTC; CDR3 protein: CASSERRGGLQETQYF